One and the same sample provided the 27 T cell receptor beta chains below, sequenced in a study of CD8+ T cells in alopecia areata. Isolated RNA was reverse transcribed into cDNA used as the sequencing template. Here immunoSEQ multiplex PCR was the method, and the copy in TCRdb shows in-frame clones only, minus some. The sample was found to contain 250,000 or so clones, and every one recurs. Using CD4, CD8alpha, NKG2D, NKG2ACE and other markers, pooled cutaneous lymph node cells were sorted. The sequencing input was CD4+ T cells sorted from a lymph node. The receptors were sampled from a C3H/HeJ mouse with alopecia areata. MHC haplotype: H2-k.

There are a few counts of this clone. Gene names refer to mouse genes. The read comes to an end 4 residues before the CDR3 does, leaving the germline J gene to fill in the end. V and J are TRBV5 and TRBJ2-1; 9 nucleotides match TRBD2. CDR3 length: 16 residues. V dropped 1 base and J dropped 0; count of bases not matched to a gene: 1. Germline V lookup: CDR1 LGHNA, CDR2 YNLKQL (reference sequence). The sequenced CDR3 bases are TGTGCCAGCAGCCAAGGGACTGGGGTTAACTATGCT. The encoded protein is CASSQGTGVNYA. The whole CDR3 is CASSQGTGVNYAEQFF.

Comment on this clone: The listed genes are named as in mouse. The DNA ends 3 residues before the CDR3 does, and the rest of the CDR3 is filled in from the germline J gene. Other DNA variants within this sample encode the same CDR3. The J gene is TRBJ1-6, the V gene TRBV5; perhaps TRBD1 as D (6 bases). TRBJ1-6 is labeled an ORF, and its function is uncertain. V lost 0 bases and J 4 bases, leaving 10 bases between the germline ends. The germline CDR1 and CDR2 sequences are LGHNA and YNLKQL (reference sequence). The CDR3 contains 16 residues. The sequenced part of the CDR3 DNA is TGTGCCAGCAGCCAAGACGGGACATCTTATAATTCGCCC. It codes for CASSQDGTSYNSP. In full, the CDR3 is CASSQDGTSYNSPLYF.

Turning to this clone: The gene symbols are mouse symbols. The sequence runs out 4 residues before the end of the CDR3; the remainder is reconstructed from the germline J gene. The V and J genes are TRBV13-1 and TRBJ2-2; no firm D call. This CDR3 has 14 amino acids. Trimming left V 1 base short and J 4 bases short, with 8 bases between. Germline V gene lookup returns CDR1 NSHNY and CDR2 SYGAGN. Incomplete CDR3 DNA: TGTGCCAGCAGTGATCCAGGAGCCACCGGG. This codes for CASSDPGATG. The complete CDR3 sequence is CASSDPGATGQLYF.

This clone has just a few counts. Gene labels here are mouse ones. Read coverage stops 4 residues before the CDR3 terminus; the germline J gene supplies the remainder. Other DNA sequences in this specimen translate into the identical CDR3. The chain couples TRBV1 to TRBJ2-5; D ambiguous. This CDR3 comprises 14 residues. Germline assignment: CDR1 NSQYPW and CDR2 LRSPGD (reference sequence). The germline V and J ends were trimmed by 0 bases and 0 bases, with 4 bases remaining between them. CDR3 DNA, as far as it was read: TGCACCTGCAGTGCAGATGGGAACCAAGAC. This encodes CTCSADGNQD. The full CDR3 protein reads CTCSADGNQDTQYF.

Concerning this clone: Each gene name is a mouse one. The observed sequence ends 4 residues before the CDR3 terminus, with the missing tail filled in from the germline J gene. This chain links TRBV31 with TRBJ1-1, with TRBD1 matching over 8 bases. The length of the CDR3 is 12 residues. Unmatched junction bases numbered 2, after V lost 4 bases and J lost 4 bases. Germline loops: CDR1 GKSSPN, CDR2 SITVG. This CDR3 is CAWTGGSTEVFF. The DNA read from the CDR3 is TGTGCCTGGACAGGGGGCTCCACA.

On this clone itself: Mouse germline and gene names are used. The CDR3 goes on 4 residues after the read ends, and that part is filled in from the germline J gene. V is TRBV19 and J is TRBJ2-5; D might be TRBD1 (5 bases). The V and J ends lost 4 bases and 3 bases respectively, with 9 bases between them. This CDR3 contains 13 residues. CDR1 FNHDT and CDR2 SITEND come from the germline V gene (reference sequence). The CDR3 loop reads CASSPQGQDTQYF. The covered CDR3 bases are TGTGCCAGCAGTCCCCAGGGACAAGAC.

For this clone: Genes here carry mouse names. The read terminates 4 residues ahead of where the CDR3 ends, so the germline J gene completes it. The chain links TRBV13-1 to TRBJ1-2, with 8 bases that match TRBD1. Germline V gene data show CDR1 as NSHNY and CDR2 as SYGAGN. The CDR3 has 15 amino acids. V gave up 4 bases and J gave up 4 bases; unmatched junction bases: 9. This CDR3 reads CASSLGQGRVSDYTF. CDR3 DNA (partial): TGTGCCAGCAGTCTCGGACAGGGAAGGGTCTCC.

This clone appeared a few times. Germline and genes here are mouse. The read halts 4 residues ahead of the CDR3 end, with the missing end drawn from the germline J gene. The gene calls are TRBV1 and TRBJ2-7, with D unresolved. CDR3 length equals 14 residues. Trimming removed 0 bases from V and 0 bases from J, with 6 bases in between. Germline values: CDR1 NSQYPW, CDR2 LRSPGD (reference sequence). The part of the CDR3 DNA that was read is TGCACCTGCAGTGCAGAACTTTTCTCCTAT. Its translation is CTCSAELFSY. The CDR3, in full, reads CTCSAELFSYEQYF.

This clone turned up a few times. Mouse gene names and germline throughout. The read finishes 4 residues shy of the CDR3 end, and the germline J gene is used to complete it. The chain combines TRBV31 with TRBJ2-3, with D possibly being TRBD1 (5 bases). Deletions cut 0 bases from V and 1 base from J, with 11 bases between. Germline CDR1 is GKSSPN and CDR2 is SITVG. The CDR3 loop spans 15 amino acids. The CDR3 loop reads CAWSLLGEGAETLYF. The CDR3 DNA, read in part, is TGTGCCTGGAGTCTACTAGGGGAGGGTGCAGAA. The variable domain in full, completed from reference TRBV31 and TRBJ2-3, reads AQTIHQWPVAEIKAVGSPLSLGCTIKGKSSPNLYWYWQATGGTLQQLFYSITVGQVESVVQLNLSASRPKDDQFILSTEKLLLSHSGFYLCAWSLLGEGAETLYFGSGTRLTVL.

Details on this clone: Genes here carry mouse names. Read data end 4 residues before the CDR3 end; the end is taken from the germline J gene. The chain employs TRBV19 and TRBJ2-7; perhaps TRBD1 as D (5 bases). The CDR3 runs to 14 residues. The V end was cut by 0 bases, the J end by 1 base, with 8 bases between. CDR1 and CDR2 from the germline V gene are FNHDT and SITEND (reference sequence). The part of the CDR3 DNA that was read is TGTGCCAGCAGTATAGGCAGGGAGTCCTAT. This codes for CASSIGRESY. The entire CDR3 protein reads CASSIGRESYEQYF.

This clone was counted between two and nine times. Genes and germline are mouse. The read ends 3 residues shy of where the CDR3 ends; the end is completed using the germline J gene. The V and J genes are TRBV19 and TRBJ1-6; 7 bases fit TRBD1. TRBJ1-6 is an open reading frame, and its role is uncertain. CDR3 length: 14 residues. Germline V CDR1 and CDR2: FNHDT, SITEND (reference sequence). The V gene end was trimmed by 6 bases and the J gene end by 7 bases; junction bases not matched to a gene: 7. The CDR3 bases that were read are TGTGCCAGCAACCGACAGGGTAGGAATTCGCCC. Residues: CASNRQGRNSP. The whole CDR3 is CASNRQGRNSPLYF.

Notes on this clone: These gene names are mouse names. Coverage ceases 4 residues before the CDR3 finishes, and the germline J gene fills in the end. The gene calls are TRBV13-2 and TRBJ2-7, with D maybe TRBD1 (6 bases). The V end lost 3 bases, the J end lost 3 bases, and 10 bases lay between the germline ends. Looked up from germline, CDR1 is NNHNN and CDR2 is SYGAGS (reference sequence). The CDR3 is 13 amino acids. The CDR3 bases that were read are TGTGCCAGCGGTGTACCAGGGGTCTAT. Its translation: CASGVPGVY. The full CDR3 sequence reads CASGVPGVYEQYF.

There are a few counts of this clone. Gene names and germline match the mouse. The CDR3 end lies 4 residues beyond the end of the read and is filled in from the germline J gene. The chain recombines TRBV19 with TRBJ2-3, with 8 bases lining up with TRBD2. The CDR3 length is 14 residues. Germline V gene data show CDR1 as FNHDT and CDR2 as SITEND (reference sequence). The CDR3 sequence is CASSIGGGRETLYF. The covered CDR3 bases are TGTGCCAGCAGTATCGGGGGGGGGCGAGAA.

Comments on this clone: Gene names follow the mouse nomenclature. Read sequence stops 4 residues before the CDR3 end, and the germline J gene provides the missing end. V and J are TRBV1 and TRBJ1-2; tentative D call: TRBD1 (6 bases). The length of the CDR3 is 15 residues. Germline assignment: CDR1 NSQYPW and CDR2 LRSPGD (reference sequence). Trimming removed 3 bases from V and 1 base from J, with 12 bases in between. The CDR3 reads CTCSAHQGRNSDYTF. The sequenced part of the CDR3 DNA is TGCACCTGCAGTGCCCATCAGGGGAGAAACTCC.

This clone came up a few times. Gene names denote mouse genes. CDR3 loop: CASNGQGGSAETLYF. The DNA read from the CDR3 is TGTGCCAGCAACGGACAGGGTGGGAGTGCAGAA. V and J are TRBV13-3 and TRBJ2-3; 8 bases map to TRBD1. The read terminates 4 residues ahead of where the CDR3 ends, so the germline J gene completes it. This CDR3 spans 15 amino acids. V lost 6 bases to trimming and J lost 0 bases; unmatched junction nucleotides: 6. Germline lookup yields CDR1 NNHDY and CDR2 SYVADS.

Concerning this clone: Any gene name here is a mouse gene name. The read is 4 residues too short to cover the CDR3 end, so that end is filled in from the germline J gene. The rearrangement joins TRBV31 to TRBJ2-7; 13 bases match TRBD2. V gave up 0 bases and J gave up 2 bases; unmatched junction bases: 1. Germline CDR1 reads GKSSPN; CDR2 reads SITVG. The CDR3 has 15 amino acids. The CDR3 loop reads CAWSLGTGGAYEQYF. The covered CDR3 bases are TGTGCCTGGAGTCTAGGGACTGGGGGGGCCTAT.

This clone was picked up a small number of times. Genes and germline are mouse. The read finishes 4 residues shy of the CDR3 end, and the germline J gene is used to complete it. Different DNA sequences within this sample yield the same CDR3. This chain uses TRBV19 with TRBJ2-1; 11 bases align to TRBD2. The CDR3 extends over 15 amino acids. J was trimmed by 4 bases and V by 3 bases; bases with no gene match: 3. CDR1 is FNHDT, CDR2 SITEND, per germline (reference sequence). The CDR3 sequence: CASSKGTGGYAEQFF. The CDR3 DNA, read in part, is TGTGCCAGCAGTAAAGGGACTGGGGGTTATGCT.

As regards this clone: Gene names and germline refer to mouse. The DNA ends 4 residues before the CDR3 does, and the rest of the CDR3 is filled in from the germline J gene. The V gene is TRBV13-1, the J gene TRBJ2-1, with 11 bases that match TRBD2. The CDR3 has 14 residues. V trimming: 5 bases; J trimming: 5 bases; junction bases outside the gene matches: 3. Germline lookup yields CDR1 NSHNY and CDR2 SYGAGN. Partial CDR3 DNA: TGTGCCAGCAGGGGGACTGGGGGAAATGCT. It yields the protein CASRGTGGNA. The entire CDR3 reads CASRGTGGNAEQFF.

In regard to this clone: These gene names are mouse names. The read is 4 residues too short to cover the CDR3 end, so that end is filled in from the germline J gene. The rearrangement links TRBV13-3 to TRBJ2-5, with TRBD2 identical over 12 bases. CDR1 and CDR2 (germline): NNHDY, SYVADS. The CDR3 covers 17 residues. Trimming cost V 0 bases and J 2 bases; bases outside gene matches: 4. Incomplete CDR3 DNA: TGTGCCAGCAGTGATGTGGGGACTGGGGGGCCCCAAGAC. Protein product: CASSDVGTGGPQD. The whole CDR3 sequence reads CASSDVGTGGPQDTQYF.

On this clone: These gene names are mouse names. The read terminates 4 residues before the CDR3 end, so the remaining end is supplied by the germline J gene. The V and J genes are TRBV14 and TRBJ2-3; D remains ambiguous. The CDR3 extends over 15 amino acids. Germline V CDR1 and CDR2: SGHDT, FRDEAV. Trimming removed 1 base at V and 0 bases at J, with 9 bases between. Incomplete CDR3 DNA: TGTGCCAGCAGTTTCCCGCAGACTAGTGCAGAA. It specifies CASSFPQTSAE. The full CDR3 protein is CASSFPQTSAETLYF.

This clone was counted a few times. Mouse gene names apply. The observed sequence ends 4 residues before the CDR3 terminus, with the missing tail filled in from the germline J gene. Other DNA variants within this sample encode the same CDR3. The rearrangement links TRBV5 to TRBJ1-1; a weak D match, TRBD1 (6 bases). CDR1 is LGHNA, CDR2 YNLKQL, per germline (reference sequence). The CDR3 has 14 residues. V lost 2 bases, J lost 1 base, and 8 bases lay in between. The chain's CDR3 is CASSQTGRNTEVFF. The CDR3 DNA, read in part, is TGTGCCAGCAGCCAAACAGGGAGGAACACA.

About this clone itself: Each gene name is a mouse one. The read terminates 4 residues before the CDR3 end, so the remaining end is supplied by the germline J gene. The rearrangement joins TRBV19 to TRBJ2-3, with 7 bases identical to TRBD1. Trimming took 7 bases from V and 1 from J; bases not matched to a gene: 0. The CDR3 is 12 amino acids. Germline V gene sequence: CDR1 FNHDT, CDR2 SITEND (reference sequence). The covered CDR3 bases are TGTGCCAGCGGGACAGGTGCAGAA. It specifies CASGTGAE. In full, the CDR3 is CASGTGAETLYF.

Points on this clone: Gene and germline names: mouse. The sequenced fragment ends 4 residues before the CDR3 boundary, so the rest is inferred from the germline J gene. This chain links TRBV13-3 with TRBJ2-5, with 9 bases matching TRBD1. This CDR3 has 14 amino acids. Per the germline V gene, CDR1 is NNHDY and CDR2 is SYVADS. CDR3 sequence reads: CASSGTGEEDTQYF. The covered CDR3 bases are TGTGCCAGCAGTGGGACAGGGGAGGAGGAC.

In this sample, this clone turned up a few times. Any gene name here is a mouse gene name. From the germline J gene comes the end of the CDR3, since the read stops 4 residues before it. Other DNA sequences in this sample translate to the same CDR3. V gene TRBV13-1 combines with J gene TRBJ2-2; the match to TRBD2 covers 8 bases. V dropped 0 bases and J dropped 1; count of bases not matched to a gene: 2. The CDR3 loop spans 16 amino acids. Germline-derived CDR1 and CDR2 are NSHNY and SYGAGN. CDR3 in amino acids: CASSDAGGRNTGQLYF. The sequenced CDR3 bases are TGTGCCAGCAGTGATGCTGGGGGGCGAAACACCGGG.

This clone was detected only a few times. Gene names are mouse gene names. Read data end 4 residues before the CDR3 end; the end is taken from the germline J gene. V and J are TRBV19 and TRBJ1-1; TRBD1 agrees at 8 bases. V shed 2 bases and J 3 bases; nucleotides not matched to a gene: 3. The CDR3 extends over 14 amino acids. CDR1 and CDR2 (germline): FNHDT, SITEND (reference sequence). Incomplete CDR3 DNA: TGTGCCAGCAGTATTTCACAGGGGGACACA. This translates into CASSISQGDT. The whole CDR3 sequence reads CASSISQGDTEVFF.

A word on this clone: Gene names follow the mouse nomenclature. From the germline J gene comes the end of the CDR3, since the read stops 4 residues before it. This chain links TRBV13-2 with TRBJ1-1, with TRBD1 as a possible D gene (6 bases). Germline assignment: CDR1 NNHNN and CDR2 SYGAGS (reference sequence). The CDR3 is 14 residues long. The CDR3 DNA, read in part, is TGTGCCAGCGGTGATGAAACTGGGGGGCGA. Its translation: CASGDETGGR. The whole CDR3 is CASGDETGGREVFF.

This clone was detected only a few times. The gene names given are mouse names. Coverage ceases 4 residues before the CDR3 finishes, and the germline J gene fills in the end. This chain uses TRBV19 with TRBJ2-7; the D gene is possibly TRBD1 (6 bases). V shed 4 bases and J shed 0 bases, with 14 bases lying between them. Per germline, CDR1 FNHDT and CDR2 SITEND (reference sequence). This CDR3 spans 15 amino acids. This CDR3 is CASSFPGHSSYEQYF. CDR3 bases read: TGTGCCAGCAGTTTCCCGGGACACAGCTCCTAT.